This T cell receptor beta chain is from a study of PD-1 blockade in classical Hodgkin lymphoma. Study findings and constraints: The origin of the repertoire differences remains undefined, with disease activity or prior therapy as possible causes.

Time point of the sample: cycle 4 day 1 (C4D1), after six to seven weeks of nivolumab. The patients all showed relapse after autologous stem cell transplantation, while their brentuximab vedotin exposure varied. Assay used: immunoSEQ multiplex PCR; TCRdb lists only in-frame clones, some missing. The sample consists of 6,000 to 10,000 clones, about 80% of them appearing once. A remark on this clone: The antigen remains unidentified.

CDR3 length: 14 residues. The germline gives CDR1 MNHEY, CDR2 SVGAGI. J gave up 2 bases and V 8 bases, and 9 bases lay outside the gene matches. Sequences were derived from peripheral blood mononuclear cells (PBMCs), sampled before the fourth cycle of nivolumab. The TCR sequence derives from a human donor with classical Hodgkin lymphoma. The chain uses TRBV6-5 and TRBJ2-7; TRBD2 aligns across 7 bases. CDR3 sequence reads: CASQGASGTYEQYF. The DNA of the CDR3 is TGTGCCAGCCAAGGGGCTAGCGGCACCTACGAGCAGTACTTC.